This T cell receptor beta chain was found in a study of OX40 agonist ivuxolimab in advanced cancers. Across the study: Ivuxolimab, which is an agonistic anti-OX40 (CD134) antibody, was administered to the patients. The group had a mean age of 60 years, ranged from about 23 to 79, and was roughly 80% male.

From germline, CDR1 is SGHTA and CDR2 FQGNSA. Trimming cost V 3 bases and J 5 bases, with 10 bases left between them. This CDR3 is 13 amino acids long. Some clones are missing from TCRdb's copy, which holds only in-frame ones; the method was immunoSEQ multiplex PCR. The sample lists about 84,000 clones, approximately 85% seen once, with 0.2% to 0.25% in the top ten. The count of this clone is one. Antigen unknown. General study points: Clonal expansion was seen in CD4+ and CD8+ blood T cells by week 6 at 0.1 to 3.0 mg/kg.

The V call is TRBV7-2, the J call TRBJ2-5; D gene ambiguous. The clonotype originates from an adult with an advanced solid tumor such as melanoma, head and neck, liver or kidney cancer. The sequencing used CD4+ or CD8+ T cells sorted from blood, collected in a trial of the OX40 agonist ivuxolimab. Here the CDR3 DNA reads TGTGCCAGCAGCTTTAGCCGGTCGGAGACCCAGTACTTC. This gives the protein CASSFSRSETQYF.